This T cell receptor (beta chain) was identified during a study of a mutant IDH1 vaccine in newly diagnosed glioma. Overall study context: V12 corresponded to week 35 and V13 to week 47.

Points on this clone: Its target is unknown.

Specified time point: week 35, safety follow-up. A 20-mer mutant IDH1 peptide at 300 ug was injected subcutaneously with topical imiquimod. Whole-study findings and limits: Patients showed vaccine-induced immune responses at a rate of approximately 92%. Apparently unrelated to pseudoprogression were changes in the top peripheral T cell clonotypes.

Germline-derived CDR1 and CDR2 are LNHDA and SQIVND (reference sequence). V lost 5 bases and J lost 0, with 13 bases in between. The CDR3 length is 15 residues. The protocol was immunoSEQ multiplex PCR, while the TCRdb copy is restricted to in-frame clones and leaves out a portion. The data contain tens of thousands of clones, around 81% of them singletons. This receptor was obtained from a man aged 40-50 years with glioma. The material was PBMCs, obtained from a glioma patient whose treatment included an IDH1 peptide vaccine. The V and J genes are TRBV19 and TRBJ1-1; the D is unclear. CDR3 residues: CASSSVGDMNTEAFF. For the CDR3, the DNA is TGTGCCAGTAGTTCAGTTGGGGATATGAACACTGAAGCTTTCTTT. The entire variable domain, with the rest obtained from reference TRBV19 and TRBJ1-1, is as follows: DGGITQSPKYLFRKEGQNVTLSCEQNLNHDAMYWYRQDPGQGLRLIYYSQIVNDFQKGDIAEGYSVSREKKESFPLTVTSAQKNPTAFYLCASSSVGDMNTEAFFGQGTRLTVV.